This T cell receptor (beta chain) was documented in a study of OX40 agonist ivuxolimab in advanced cancers. Broader study findings: At 0.1 to 3.0 mg/kg, CD4+ and CD8+ blood T cells expanded clonally by week 6.

TCRdb keeps only in-frame clones here, not all; method: immunoSEQ multiplex PCR. There are more than 60,000 clones in the sample; roughly 87% occur only once, and 3% to 4% lies in the top ten. Worth noting for this clone: Its antigen is currently unknown.

The sequencing here drew on CD4+ or CD8+ T cells sorted from blood, taken in a trial of the OX40 agonist ivuxolimab. The receptor comes from an adult with an advanced solid tumor such as melanoma, head and neck, liver or kidney cancer.

The CDR3 loop is CASSLRSGASLDTQYF. Here the CDR3 DNA reads TGTGCCAGCAGCTTGCGGTCAGGGGCTAGTTTAGATACGCAGTATTTT. The gene calls are TRBV7-8 and TRBJ2-3; D is perhaps TRBD1 (6 bases). The ends were cut back, 3 bases at V and 5 bases at J, with 18 bases in the middle. Germline-derived CDR1 and CDR2 are SGHVS and FQNEAQ. The CDR3 covers 16 residues.